The present entry profiles one TCR beta chain with its context. Its antigen target is currently unknown. This clone may be a read error of a much larger clone one base away. A distance of 16 bases separates the germline ends of V and J, which lose 8 bases and 8 bases respectively. Inclusive of the bounding cysteine and phenylalanine, the CDR3 is 13 residues long. Left in the record is the CDR3 DNA by itself, 39 bases read in frame from the first base. This record belongs to a study of CD8+CD57+ T cells in acquired aplastic anemia (dated by TCRdb to 2017 to 2018). Turning to the overall study: On average, sorted CD4+ and CD8+ cells yielded around 3.5 ug of extracted DNA, with a range of roughly 0.17 to 30 ug. Mean read counts for healthy donor samples were about 9.8 million for CD4+ cells and under 14 million for CD8+ cells. What the work shows at the level of the full study, not this receptor alone: Patients and healthy controls showed no significant difference in CD8+ Simpson's diversity (P=0.060). Twenty-nine CD8+ CDR3 sequences were found in both patients and controls but appeared to be highly expressed in patients and within the immunodominant clones of the patients.

In the study, sorted CD4+ and CD8+ blood T cells from patients with severe aplastic anemia and from healthy subjects underwent deep sequencing of TCR repertoires. Ficoll-Paque density gradient centrifugation was used to isolate peripheral blood mononuclear cells. Before DNA extraction, CD4+ and CD8+ T cells were sorted by FACS or by magnetic beads. Profiling of TCR beta VDJ combinations and CDR3 sequences used genomic DNA as the template. TCR repertoire sequencing was run on an Illumina HiSeq 2000. In the original analysis: Repertoire assessment relied on Simpson's diversity index, CDR3 size and DJ length profiles, and TRBV/TRBJ rearrangement plots. The most abundant DNA sequence in the deep sequencing data was defined as the immunodominant clone. CDR3 amino acid sequences were checked for sharing across subjects and were also compared against the VDJdb database and published repertoires. TCRdb redid the processing of the public reads, applying fastp at Q25 and MiXCR, and retained in-frame beta chains. Merged by CDR3 protein, the rows form single entries marked with the most common genes and DNA. These V and J calls derive from TCRdb rather than the authors' analysis. This sample gives about 160,000 distinct CDR3 sequences in total; 35% to 55% of them show up just once. 0.85% to 1.3% of the sample is in the top ten clones.

The sequence was obtained from a human donor in good health. The V and J genes are TRBV12-3 or TRBV12-4 and TRBJ1-3; confidence is insufficient to name the D gene. Sequencing was performed on sorted CD4+, CD8+, or CD8+CD57+ T cells (not recorded which) from PBMCs. The base sequence is TGTGCCAGCGGCCCGCGGGGATTGGACACCATATATTTT. This translates into CASGPRGLDTIYF.